Listed here are 32 T cell receptor beta chains from one sample, sequenced in a study of blood T cells in healthy people across ages. Using a J-beta primer mix together with a sample-barcoded 5' primer, a second PCR was run for about 7 to 12 cycles. TCRdb reprocessed the 5' RACE reads via MiXCR and lists one record per CDR3 protein. This repertoire shows hundreds of thousands of distinct CDR3 sequences, 25% to 30% found once; its top ten account for around 16%. The sample consisted of blood. The receptor source for this set is a woman older than 75 in good health.

This clonotype has just a few counts. This chain links TRBV7-2 with TRBJ1-1; possibly TRBD1 for D (5 bases). This CDR3 has 18 amino acids. CDR1 is SGHTA, CDR2 FQGNSA, per germline. The germline V and J ends were trimmed by 3 bases and 0 bases, with 20 bases remaining between them. The CDR3 here is CASSFPLFLTDMNTEAFF. The DNA for the CDR3 is TGTGCCAGCAGCTTCCCTCTATTCCTGACAGACATGAACACTGAAGCTTTCTTT.

Only a few counts were recorded for this clonotype. The CDR3 is CASSLGVRGKEEKLFF. CDR3 sequence (DNA): TGCGCCAGCAGCTTGGGGGTGAGAGGGAAGGAAGAAAAACTGTTTTTT. The J gene is TRBJ1-4, the V gene TRBV5-1; the D is unclear. V was cut by 0 bases and J by 8 bases, with 17 bases left in between. Germline V CDR1 and CDR2: SGHRS, YFSETQ. CDR3 length: 16 amino acids.

This clonotype was detected ten times or more. A junction boundary mismatches the germline segment, possibly from a read error. The chain has TRBV10-3 and TRBJ1-2; 7 nucleotides line up with TRBD1. The CDR3 extends over 12 amino acids. The germline CDR1 and CDR2 sequences are ENHRY and SYGVKD. Here the CDR3 DNA reads TGTGCCTTCAGGGGGGCTGACTATGGCTACACCTTC. As protein: CAFRGADYGYTF.

The genes are TRBV20-1 and TRBJ2-7; 10 nucleotides align to TRBD2. This CDR3 region has 14 residues. V shed 4 bases and J 7 bases; nucleotides not matched to a gene: 10. Germline CDR1 is DFQATT and CDR2 is SNEGSKA (reference sequence). CDR3 sequence (DNA): TGCAGTGCTACCCTAGCGGGGGACTACAATGAGCAGTACTTC. Protein sequence: CSATLAGDYNEQYF.

This clonotype was recorded at least ten times. Here the CDR3 reads CASSLAGGQDGETQYF. The CDR3 bases are TGTGCCAGCAGCTTAGCGGGGGGACAGGACGGAGAGACCCAGTACTTC. The rearrangement uses TRBV7-9 and TRBJ2-5; TRBD1 agrees at 8 bases. The V gene's germline CDR1 is SEHNR and CDR2 FQNEAQ (reference sequence). This CDR3 spans 16 amino acids. Unmatched junction bases numbered 7, after V lost 0 bases and J lost 4 bases. The variable domain in full, with the rest retrieved from reference TRBV7-9 and TRBJ2-5, is DTGVSQNPRHKITKRGQNVTFRCDPISEHNRLYWYRQTLGQGPEFLTYFQNEAQLEKSRLLSDRFSAERPKGSFSTLEIQRTEQGDSAMYLCASSLAGGQDGETQYFGPGTRLLVL.

V usage is TRBV7-3 and J usage is TRBJ2-2, with TRBD1 matching over 8 bases. The trim removed 2 bases at V and 8 bases at J, leaving 4 bases unmatched. The V gene's germline CDR1 is SGHTA and CDR2 FQGTGA. The CDR3 has 14 amino acids. Here the CDR3 reads CASSLQGAGGELFF. CDR3 sequence (DNA): TGTGCCAGCAGCTTACAGGGGGCTGGAGGGGAGCTGTTTTTT.

This clonotype was seen repeatedly, ten times or more. This sequence joins TRBV11-2 and TRBJ2-4; perhaps TRBD2 as D (6 bases). The CDR3 has 16 amino acids. Germline values: CDR1 SGHAT, CDR2 FQNNGV. V was clipped by 1 base and J by 3 bases, with 13 bases between them. CDR3 nucleotides: TGTGCCAGCAGCTTAGGTGGGGGGTGGGTCAAAAACATTCAGTACTTC. This encodes CASSLGGGWVKNIQYF.

This clonotype occurred many times. The genes are TRBV6-2 or TRBV6-3 and TRBJ2-5; no clear D. Germline CDR1 is MNHEY and CDR2 is SVGEGT. CDR3 length equals 12 residues. Deletions cut 7 bases from V and 4 bases from J, with 10 bases between. The CDR3 DNA sequence: TGTGCCAGCACCCCTTTCGGAGAGACCCAGTACTTC. As protein: CASTPFGETQYF.

J is TRBJ2-1 and V is TRBV12-3 or TRBV12-4; D perhaps matches TRBD2 (5 bases). V lost 2 bases and J 9 bases, leaving 11 bases between the germline ends. This CDR3 spans 13 amino acids. CDR3 in amino acids: CASSLQLAAEQFF. The CDR3 bases are TGTGCCAGCAGTTTACAGCTAGCAGCTGAGCAGTTCTTC.

Worth noting for this clonotype: This may come from a read error, since a much larger clone is one base off. This chain joins TRBV2 and TRBJ2-3; no firm D call. The length of the CDR3 is 10 residues. Germline CDR1 and CDR2: SNHLY and FYNNEI. CDR3: CASSVLTRYF. CDR3 nucleotides: TGTGCCAGCAGTGTGCTTACGCGGTATTTT. The complete variable domain, with remaining parts taken from reference TRBV2 and TRBJ2-3, reads EPEVTQTPSHQVTQMGQEVILRCVPISNHLYFYWYRQILGQKVEFLVSFYNNEISEKSEIFDDQFSVERPDGSNFTLKIRSTKLEDSAMYFCASSVLTRYFGPGTRLTVL.

This sequence joins TRBV20-1 and TRBJ2-3; maybe TRBD2 (5 bases). Trimming shortened V by 2 bases and J by 0 bases, and 15 bases separated the two germline ends. Germline V lookup: CDR1 DFQATT, CDR2 SNEGSKA (reference sequence). The CDR3 covers 16 residues. The CDR3 DNA follows: TGCAGTGCTAGATTTTCTAGCTACCCGAGCACAGATACGCAGTATTTT. It yields the protein CSARFSSYPSTDTQYF.

This clonotype was counted many times. In DNA, the CDR3 is TGCAGTGCTAGTCCCGGGGGGGCCAGTGAGACCCAGTACTTC. This encodes CSASPGGASETQYF. The chain carries TRBV20-1 and TRBJ2-5, with 8 bases aligning to TRBD2. The CDR3 is 14 amino acids. Germline V gene sequence: CDR1 DFQATT, CDR2 SNEGSKA (reference sequence). V gave up 3 bases and J gave up 5 bases; unmatched junction bases: 8.

This clonotype appeared a few times. This chain joins TRBV10-3 and TRBJ2-3; perhaps TRBD1 as D (5 bases). The V and J ends lost 2 bases and 5 bases respectively, with 8 bases between them. CDR1 is ENHRY and CDR2 is SYGVKD in the germline V gene. The length of the CDR3 is 13 residues. The CDR3 DNA sequence: TGTGCCATCAGTGAGGGACAAAAAGATACGCAGTATTTT. This encodes CAISEGQKDTQYF.

In its sample, this clonotype was seen a few times. The J gene is TRBJ1-1, the V gene TRBV5-1; 9 positions match TRBD1. V shed 4 bases, J shed 5 bases, and the junction held 9 bases outside the gene matches. CDR3 length equals 15 residues. Germline V gives CDR1 SGHRS, CDR2 YFSETQ. The CDR3 DNA reads as TGCGCCAGCAGCCTACGGACAGGGGAAGTTACTGAAGCTTTCTTT. This encodes CASSLRTGEVTEAFF. The full variable domain, its missing parts supplied by reference TRBV5-1 and TRBJ1-1, is KAGVTQTPRYLIKTRGQQVTLSCSPISGHRSVSWYQQTPGQGLQFLFEYFSETQRNKGNFPGRFSGRQFSNSRSEMNVSTLELGDSALYLCASSLRTGEVTEAFFGQGTRLTVV.

This rearrangement joins TRBV6-6 to TRBJ2-1, with TRBD1 matching over 8 bases. Germline loops: CDR1 MNHNY, CDR2 SVGAGI (reference sequence). V gave up 7 bases and J gave up 7 bases; unmatched junction bases: 12. The CDR3 sequence is 15 residues long. The CDR3 loop is CASTDIRGRGNEQFF. Here the CDR3 DNA reads TGTGCCAGCACCGATATCAGGGGGCGCGGGAATGAGCAGTTCTTC.

This clonotype was seen many times. Here the CDR3 reads CASSFTGGGYTF. The DNA of the CDR3 is TGTGCCAGCAGCTTTACAGGCGGCGGCTACACCTTC. The chain carries TRBV7-2 and TRBJ1-2; possibly TRBD1 for D (5 bases). Looked up from germline, CDR1 is SGHTA and CDR2 is FQGNSA. The CDR3 has 12 amino acids. Trimming removed 3 bases at V and 8 bases at J, with 10 bases between.

This clonotype was detected ten times or more. The junction departs from germline at one end; a sequencing error may be responsible. The gene calls are TRBV5-1 and TRBJ1-6, with TRBD1 identical over 8 bases. This CDR3 spans 14 amino acids. Germline loops: CDR1 SGHRS, CDR2 YFSETQ. The CDR3 DNA reads as TGCGCCAGCACCCCGGACAGGGAGAATTCGCCCCTCCACTTT. This translates into CASTPDRENSPLHF.

The V and J genes are TRBV7-2 and TRBJ2-5; D gene ambiguous. Looked up from germline, CDR1 is SGHTA and CDR2 is FQGNSA. V was trimmed by 1 base and J by 0 bases, leaving 9 bases between them. The CDR3 is 15 amino acids. For the CDR3, the DNA is TGTGCCAGCAGCTTAGGCGTGTTAAACCAAGAGACCCAGTACTTC. Translated: CASSLGVLNQETQYF.

This clonotype appeared many times. DNA for the CDR3: TGTGCCAGCAGCTCCCAAAACCACCCCCTTCGAGGACAGAACTATGGCTACACCTTC. Its translation is CASSSQNHPLRGQNYGYTF. The genes are TRBV7-9 and TRBJ1-2; possibly TRBD1 for D (6 bases). V was cut by 4 bases and J by 2 bases, with 26 bases left in between. CDR3 length: 19 amino acids. Germline CDR1 reads SEHNR; CDR2 reads FQNEAQ (reference sequence).

This clonotype was seen ten or more times. The genes are TRBV9 and TRBJ2-3; D might be TRBD1 (6 bases). Trimming took 3 bases from V and 0 from J, leaving 11 bases between them. Per germline, CDR1 SGDLS and CDR2 YYNGEE. This CDR3 comprises 15 residues. The CDR3 DNA sequence: TGTGCCAGCAGCGCAGGGACACCGAGCACAGATACGCAGTATTTT. Translated: CASSAGTPSTDTQYF.

Written as DNA, the CDR3 is TGTGCCTGGAGAGGGAGGTATTCACCCCTCCACTTT. It is translated as CAWRGRYSPLHF. The chain recombines TRBV30 with TRBJ1-6; no reliable D call. V lost 3 bases to trimming and J lost 8 bases, with 8 bases between them. CDR3 length equals 12 residues. Germline assignment: CDR1 GTSNPN and CDR2 SVGIG (reference sequence). Together with reference TRBV30 and TRBJ1-6, the CDR3 gives the full variable domain: SQTIHQWPATLVQPVGSPLSLECTVEGTSNPNLYWYRQAAGRGLQLLFYSVGIGQISSEVPQNLSASRPQDRQFILSSKKLLLSDSGFYLCAWRGRYSPLHFGNGTRLTVT.

This clonotype was detected ten times or more. The gene calls are TRBV9 and TRBJ2-5; D is possibly TRBD2 (6 bases). Trimming pared 3 bases from V and 3 bases from J, leaving 12 bases between. There are 14 residues in the CDR3. Germline V gene sequence: CDR1 SGDLS, CDR2 YYNGEE. The chain's CDR3 is CASSAFWGEETQYF. The CDR3 bases are TGTGCCAGCAGCGCCTTCTGGGGGGAAGAGACCCAGTACTTC.

This clonotype was seen only a few times. The J gene is TRBJ1-1, the V gene TRBV7-3; D is undetermined. The CDR3 is 13 residues long. Germline assignment: CDR1 SGHTA and CDR2 FQGTGA. Trimming left V 5 bases short and J 2 bases short, with 9 bases between. CDR3 nucleotide sequence: TGTGCCAGCAGCATCCAATCAAACACTGAAGCTTTCTTT. Protein product: CASSIQSNTEAFF. The full variable domain, with the rest looked up from reference TRBV7-3 and TRBJ1-1, is GAGVSQTPSNKVTEKGKYVELRCDPISGHTALYWYRQSLGQGPEFLIYFQGTGAADDSGLPNDRFFAVRPEGSVSTLKIQRTERGDSAVYLCASSIQSNTEAFFGQGTRLTVV.

This clonotype has a count of ten or more. This CDR3 is CASSLPTGGKETQYF. The CDR3 DNA reads as TGTGCCAGCAGTCTTCCGACAGGGGGCAAAGAGACCCAGTACTTC. V usage is TRBV28 and J usage is TRBJ2-5, with 10 bases matching TRBD1. Unmatched junction bases numbered 6, after V lost 5 bases and J lost 3 bases. CDR1 is MDHEN, CDR2 SYDVKM, per germline. The CDR3 is 15 amino acids.

V usage is TRBV30 and J usage is TRBJ2-1; the D call may be TRBD1 or TRBD2 (6 bases each). Per germline, CDR1 GTSNPN and CDR2 SVGIG (reference sequence). V was pared by 0 bases and J by 6 bases, with 18 bases between. There are 16 residues in the CDR3. CDR3 amino acids: CAWSVGWQGRSNEQFF. DNA for the CDR3: TGTGCCTGGAGTGTAGGGTGGCAGGGGAGGAGCAATGAGCAGTTCTTC.

This clonotype showed up many times. The V call is TRBV10-3, the J call TRBJ2-1; no reliable D call. The germline gives CDR1 ENHRY, CDR2 SYGVKD. V lost 2 bases, J lost 0 bases, and 11 bases lay in between. This CDR3 is 16 amino acids long. The CDR3 DNA reads TGTGCCATCAGTGAGGGTCTCGCGAGCTCCTACAATGAGCAGTTCTTC. This codes for CAISEGLASSYNEQFF.

In its sample, this clonotype was seen many times. The V gene is TRBV6-5, the J gene TRBJ1-6; D not certain. Germline CDR1 is MNHEY and CDR2 is SVGAGI. The CDR3 totals 14 residues. Trimming removed 5 bases at V and 9 bases at J, with 14 bases between. CDR3 sequence: CASSRGSLGSPLHF. DNA of the CDR3: TGTGCCAGCAGTCGTGGCTCTCTGGGTTCACCCCTCCACTTT.

The gene calls are TRBV18 and TRBJ2-5; the D is unclear. The CDR3 spans 14 residues. Germline-derived CDR1 and CDR2 are KGHSH and LQKENI. Trimming removed 3 bases from V and 5 bases from J, with 13 bases in between. CDR3 loop: CASSPTRSRETQYF. CDR3 bases: TGTGCCAGCTCACCTACCCGATCGCGGGAGACCCAGTACTTC.

This clonotype was observed many times. The chain has TRBV5-1 and TRBJ1-2, with 10 positions matching TRBD1. V shed 4 bases and J 7 bases; nucleotides not matched to a gene: 7. The CDR3 has 14 residues. Germline values: CDR1 SGHRS, CDR2 YFSETQ. This CDR3 reads CASSPGTGEVGYTF. CDR3 nucleotide sequence: TGCGCCAGCAGCCCCGGGACAGGGGAGGTTGGCTACACCTTC.

Regarding this clonotype: This clone may be a read error of a much larger clone one base away. The chain carries TRBV29-1 and TRBJ2-7; no definite D call. The V end lost 1 base, the J end lost 7 bases, and 14 bases lay between the germline ends. Germline V gene lookup returns CDR1 SQVTM and CDR2 ANQGSEA. CDR3 length: 13 amino acids. The CDR3 is CSVEVTALNEQYF. Here the CDR3 DNA reads TGCAGCGTTGAAGTGACTGCGTTAAATGAGCAGTACTTC.

As for this clonotype: A much more abundant neighbour one base away suggests this may be a read error. The chain has TRBV3-1 and TRBJ2-1, with D tentatively TRBD2 (5 bases). V lost 0 bases and J 0 bases, leaving 12 bases between the germline ends. Germline CDR1 LGHDT, CDR2 YNNKEL (reference sequence). The CDR3 spans 17 residues. The CDR3 spells CASSQEFGSDSYNEQFF. The CDR3, as DNA: TGTGCCAGCAGCCAAGAATTTGGGAGCGACTCCTACAATGAGCAGTTCTTC.

This clonotype was counted at least ten times. This sequence joins TRBV7-3 and TRBJ2-3; D uncertain. The germline V gene encodes CDR1 SGHTA and CDR2 FQGTGA. The CDR3 consists of 15 residues. The V end lost 2 bases, the J end lost 2 bases, and 11 bases lay between the germline ends. CDR3 nucleotide sequence: TGTGCCAGCAGCTTAGGGCCGGCCAACACAGATACGCAGTATTTT. Translated, it gives CASSLGPANTDTQYF.